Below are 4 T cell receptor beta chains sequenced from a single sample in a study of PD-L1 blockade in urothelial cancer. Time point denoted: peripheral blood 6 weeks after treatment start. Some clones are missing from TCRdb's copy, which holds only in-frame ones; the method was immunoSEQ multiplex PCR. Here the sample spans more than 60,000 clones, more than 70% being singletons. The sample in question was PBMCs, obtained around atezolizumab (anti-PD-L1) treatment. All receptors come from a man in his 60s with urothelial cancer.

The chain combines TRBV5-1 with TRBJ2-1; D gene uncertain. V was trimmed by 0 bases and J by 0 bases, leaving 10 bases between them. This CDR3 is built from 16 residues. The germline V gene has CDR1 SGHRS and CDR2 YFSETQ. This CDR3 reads CASSLGFMSSYNEQFF. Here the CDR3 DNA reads TGCGCCAGCAGCTTGGGTTTTATGAGCTCCTACAATGAGCAGTTCTTC.

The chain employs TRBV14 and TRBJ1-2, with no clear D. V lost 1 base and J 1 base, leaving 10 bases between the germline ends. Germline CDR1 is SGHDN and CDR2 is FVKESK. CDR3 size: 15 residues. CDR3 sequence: CASSQGRGGNYGYTF. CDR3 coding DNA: TGTGCCAGCAGCCAAGGAAGAGGTGGTAACTATGGCTACACCTTC.

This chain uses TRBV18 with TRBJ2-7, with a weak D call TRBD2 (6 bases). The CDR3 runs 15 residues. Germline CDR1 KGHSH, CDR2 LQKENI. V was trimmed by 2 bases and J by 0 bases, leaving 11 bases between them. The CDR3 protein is CASSPSGGNSYEQYF. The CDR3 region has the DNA TGTGCCAGCTCACCATCAGGCGGGAACTCCTACGAGCAGTACTTC.

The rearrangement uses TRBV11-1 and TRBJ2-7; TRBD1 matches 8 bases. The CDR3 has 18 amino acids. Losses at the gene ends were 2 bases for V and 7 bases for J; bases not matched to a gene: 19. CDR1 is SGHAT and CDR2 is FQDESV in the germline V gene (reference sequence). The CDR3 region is CASSLTSLTGAPQVEQYF. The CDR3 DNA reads TGTGCCAGCAGCTTAACATCCTTGACAGGGGCCCCACAAGTAGAGCAGTACTTC.